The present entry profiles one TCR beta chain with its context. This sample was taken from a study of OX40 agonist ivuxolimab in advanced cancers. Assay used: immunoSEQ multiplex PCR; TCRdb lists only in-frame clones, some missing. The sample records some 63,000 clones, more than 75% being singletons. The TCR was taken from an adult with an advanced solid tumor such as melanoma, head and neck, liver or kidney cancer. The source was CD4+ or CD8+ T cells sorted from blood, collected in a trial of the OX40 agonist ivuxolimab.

Here the CDR3 DNA reads TGCGCCAGCAGCGCGACTAGCGGGAAATCGCAGTTCTTC. Protein sequence: CASSATSGKSQFF. This chain uses TRBV5-1 with TRBJ2-1, with TRBD2 identical over 11 bases. This CDR3 has 13 residues. The germline V gene has CDR1 SGHRS and CDR2 YFSETQ. J was trimmed by 12 bases and V by 4 bases; bases with no gene match: 6.